Following are 3 T cell receptor beta chains from one sample sequenced in a study of cytomegalovirus exposure and HLA in healthy donors. TCRdb's table, derived via immunoSEQ multiplex PCR, lists solely in-frame clones and lacks some. This table has about 330,000 clones, 80% to 90% appearing once. Sequences were obtained from PBMCs. Source of these receptors: a woman between 18 and 29 years old in good health and CMV-seronegative.

This clone was seen a single time. The rearrangement uses TRBV5-8 and TRBJ2-1, with 8 positions matching TRBD2. Per germline, CDR1 SGHTS and CDR2 YDEGEE. The CDR3 length is 12 residues. The V and J ends lost 0 bases and 13 bases, in that order; junction bases with no gene match: 3. CDR3 protein: CASSLDREGQFF. Written as DNA, the CDR3 is TGTGCCAGCAGCTTGGATCGGGAGGGCCAGTTCTTC.

This chain connects TRBV5-5 to TRBJ2-2; weak D call: TRBD2 (6 bases). CDR3 length: 16 amino acids. Trimming took 4 bases from V and 0 from J, leaving 13 bases between them. Germline lookup yields CDR1 SGHKS and CDR2 YYEKEE (reference sequence). The CDR3 DNA sequence: TGTGCCAGCAGCATACGGGAGACTTCGAACACCGGGGAGCTGTTTTTT. Translated, it gives CASSIRETSNTGELFF.

This clone came up a few times. This chain joins TRBV6-5 and TRBJ1-5; D remains unclear. Germline-derived CDR1 and CDR2 are MNHEY and SVGAGI. The CDR3 covers 14 residues. V was clipped by 7 bases and J by 0 bases, with 10 bases between them. CDR3 nucleotide sequence: TGTGCCAGCAACCCGGGAGATAGCAATCAGCCCCAGCATTTT. As protein: CASNPGDSNQPQHF.